This T cell receptor (beta chain) was observed in a study of cytomegalovirus exposure and HLA in healthy donors. Clones were read by immunoSEQ multiplex PCR, and TCRdb kept only the in-frame ones, dropping some. The sample holds 200,000 or so clones, around 84% seen once. Trimming cost V 4 bases and J 8 bases, with 7 bases left between them. The CDR3 contains 11 residues. Germline-derived CDR1 and CDR2 are SGHTA and FQGTGA. Study results and caveats: Among TCR beta chains, those listed as cytomegalovirus-associated numbered some 170. Subsequent analysis revealed that first-cohort TCR clusters tended to co-occur in the 95 to 150 validation repertoires. Rarity characterized most TCR sequences, yet some public TCRs appeared in many donors.

Regarding this clone: What it binds is not known.

The clonotype comes from a woman aged 30 to 39 in good health and CMV-seropositive. Source material: PBMCs. The gene calls are TRBV7-3 and TRBJ2-3; D not resolved. The CDR3 DNA is TGTGCCAGCAGCTCCGGTGGTACGCAGTATTTT. Translation gives CASSSGGTQYF. The full variable domain, rest sourced from reference TRBV7-3 and TRBJ2-3, is GAGVSQTPSNKVTEKGKYVELRCDPISGHTALYWYRQSLGQGPEFLIYFQGTGAADDSGLPNDRFFAVRPEGSVSTLKIQRTERGDSAVYLCASSSGGTQYFGPGTRLTVL.